The sample holds many counts of the clone carrying this TCR beta chain. These data belong to a study of regulatory T cells in long-lasting Graves disease. Library construction for TCR beta used iRepertoire HTBI primers and Arm-PCR of CDR3 regions. TCRdb ran MiXCR on the multiplex PCR reads and lists one entry per CDR3 protein. Found here are roughly 400,000 distinct CDR3 sequences, around 16% of them singletons; the top ten hold 7.8%. This CDR3 spans 15 amino acids. The ends lost 5 bases at V and 1 base at J; junction bases unmatched: 6. Time point: newly diagnosed GD, antithyroid drugs for less than 3 months. The authors made the TCR library using RNA they extracted from PBMCs. This sample also belongs to another study, concerning T cells in Graves' hyperthyroidism and ophthalmopathy. In that study: Carried out on the TCR CDR3, a first-round RT-PCR used the HTBI primer set. Most thyroid-expanded clonotypes above 0.001 were also found in blood.

This TCR was recovered from a woman between 40 and 55 years old with Graves disease. The chain is built from TRBV12-3 or TRBV12-4 and TRBJ2-7, with TRBD1 identical over 9 bases. The sequencing used peripheral blood mononuclear cells (PBMCs), collected at new diagnosis, from a patient treated with antithyroid drugs. The CDR3 sequence: CASSHMTGGSYEQYF. In nucleotides, the CDR3 is TGTGCCAGCAGTCACATGACAGGGGGTTCCTACGAGCAGTACTTC.